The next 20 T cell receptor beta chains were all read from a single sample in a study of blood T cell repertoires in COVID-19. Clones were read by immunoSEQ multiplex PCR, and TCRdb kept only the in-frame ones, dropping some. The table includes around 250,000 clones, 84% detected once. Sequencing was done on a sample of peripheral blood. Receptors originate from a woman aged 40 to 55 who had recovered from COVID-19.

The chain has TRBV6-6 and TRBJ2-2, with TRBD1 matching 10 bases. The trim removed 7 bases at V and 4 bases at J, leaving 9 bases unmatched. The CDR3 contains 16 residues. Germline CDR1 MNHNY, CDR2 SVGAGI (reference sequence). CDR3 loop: CASIGGQGVITGELFF. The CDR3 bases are TGTGCCAGCATCGGCGGACAGGGGGTGATCACCGGGGAGCTGTTTTTT.

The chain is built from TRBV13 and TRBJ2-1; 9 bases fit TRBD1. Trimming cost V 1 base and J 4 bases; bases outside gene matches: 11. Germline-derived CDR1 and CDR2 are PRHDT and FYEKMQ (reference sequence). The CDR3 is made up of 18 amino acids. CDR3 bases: TGTGCCAGCAGCTTAGATTTGAAGGACAGGGGCTTATACAATGAGCAGTTCTTC. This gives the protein CASSLDLKDRGLYNEQFF.

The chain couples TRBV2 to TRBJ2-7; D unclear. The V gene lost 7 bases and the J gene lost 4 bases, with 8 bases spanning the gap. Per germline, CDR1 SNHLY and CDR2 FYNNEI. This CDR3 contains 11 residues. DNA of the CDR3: TGTGCCAGCACCCTCCTATACGAGCAGTACTTC. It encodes CASTLLYEQYF. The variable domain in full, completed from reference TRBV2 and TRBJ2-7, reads EPEVTQTPSHQVTQMGQEVILRCVPISNHLYFYWYRQILGQKVEFLVSFYNNEISEKSEIFDDQFSVERPDGSNFTLKIRSTKLEDSAMYFCASTLLYEQYFGPGTRLTVT.

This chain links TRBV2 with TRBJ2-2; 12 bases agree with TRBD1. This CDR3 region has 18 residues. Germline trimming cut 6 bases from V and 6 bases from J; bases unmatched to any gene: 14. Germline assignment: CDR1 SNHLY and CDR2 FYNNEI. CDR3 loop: CASSPPGTGGSRAGELFF. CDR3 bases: TGTGCCAGCAGCCCCCCCGGGACAGGGGGCAGCAGGGCCGGGGAGCTGTTTTTT.

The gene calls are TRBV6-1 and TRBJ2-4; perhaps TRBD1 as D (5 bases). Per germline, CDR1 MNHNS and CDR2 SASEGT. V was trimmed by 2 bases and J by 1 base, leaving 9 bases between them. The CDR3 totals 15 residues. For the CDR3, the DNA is TGTGCCAGCAGTGAACAAGGGGCTGCCAAAAACATTCAGTACTTC. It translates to CASSEQGAAKNIQYF.

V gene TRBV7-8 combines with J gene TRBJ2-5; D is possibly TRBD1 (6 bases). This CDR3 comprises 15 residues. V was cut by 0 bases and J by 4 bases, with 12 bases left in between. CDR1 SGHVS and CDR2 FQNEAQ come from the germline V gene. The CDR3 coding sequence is TGTGCCAGCAGCTTAGCAGACAGGCTCAGAGAGACCCAGTACTTC. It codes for CASSLADRLRETQYF. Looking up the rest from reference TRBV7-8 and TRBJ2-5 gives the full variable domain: GAGVSQSPRYKVAKRGQDVALRCDPISGHVSLFWYQQALGQGPEFLTYFQNEAQLDKSGLPSDRFFAERPEGSVSTLKIQRTQQEDSAVYLCASSLADRLRETQYFGPGTRLLVL.

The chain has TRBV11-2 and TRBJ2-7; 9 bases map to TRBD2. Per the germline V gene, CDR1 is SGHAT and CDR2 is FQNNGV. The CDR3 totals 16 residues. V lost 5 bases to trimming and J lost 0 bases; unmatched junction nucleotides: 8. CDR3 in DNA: TGTGCCAGCAGCCCTAAGCTAGCGGGGCACTCCTACGAGCAGTACTTC. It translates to CASSPKLAGHSYEQYF. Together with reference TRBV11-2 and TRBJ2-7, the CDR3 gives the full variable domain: EAGVAQSPRYKIIEKRQSVAFWCNPISGHATLYWYQQILGQGPKLLIQFQNNGVVDDSQLPKDRFSAERLKGVDSTLKIQPAKLEDSAVYLCASSPKLAGHSYEQYFGPGTRLTVT.

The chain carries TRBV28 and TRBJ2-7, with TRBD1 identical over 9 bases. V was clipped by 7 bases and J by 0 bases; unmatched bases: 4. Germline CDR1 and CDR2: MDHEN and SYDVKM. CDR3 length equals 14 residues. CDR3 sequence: CASKLGQGSYEQYF. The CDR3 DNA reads TGTGCCAGCAAATTGGGACAGGGCTCCTACGAGCAGTACTTC.

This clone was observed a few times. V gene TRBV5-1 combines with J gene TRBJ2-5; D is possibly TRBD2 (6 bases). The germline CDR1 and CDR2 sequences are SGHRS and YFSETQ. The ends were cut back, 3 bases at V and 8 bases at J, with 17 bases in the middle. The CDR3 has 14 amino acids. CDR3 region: CASSSGEHLSTQYF. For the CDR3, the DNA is TGCGCCAGCAGCTCGGGGGAACACCTTTCTACCCAGTACTTC.

In DNA, the CDR3 is TGTGCCAGCACTGGGACAGGGGATGACGAGCAGTACTTC. Protein sequence: CASTGTGDDEQYF. The rearrangement uses TRBV21-1 and TRBJ2-7; TRBD1 was called by the table and not checked on the DNA. TRBV21-1 is flagged as a pseudogene. The CDR3 contains 13 residues.

The CDR3 DNA is TGTGCCATCAGTGACCCACAGGGGGCGGGAGAGACCCAGTACTTC. Its translation: CAISDPQGAGETQYF. V and J are TRBV10-3 and TRBJ2-5, with TRBD1 identical over 9 bases. J was trimmed by 4 bases and V by 3 bases; bases with no gene match: 6. The CDR3 covers 15 residues. Germline lookup yields CDR1 ENHRY and CDR2 SYGVKD.

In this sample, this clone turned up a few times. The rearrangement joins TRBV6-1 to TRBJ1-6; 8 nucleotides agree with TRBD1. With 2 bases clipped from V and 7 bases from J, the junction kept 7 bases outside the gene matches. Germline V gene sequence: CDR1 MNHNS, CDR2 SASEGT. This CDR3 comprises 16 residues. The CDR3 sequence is CASSEIDRGGNSPLHF. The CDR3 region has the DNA TGTGCCAGCAGTGAAATAGACAGGGGAGGCAATTCACCCCTCCACTTT.

The CDR3: CAVMTEGRKFQPQHF. The CDR3 DNA sequence: TGTGCCGTAATGACGGAGGGACGAAAATTCCAGCCCCAGCATTTT. J is TRBJ1-5 and V is TRBV7-9; weak D call: TRBD1 (5 bases). Germline CDR1 and CDR2: SEHNR and FQNEAQ (reference sequence). Between the trimmed V and J ends, which lost 11 bases and 7 bases, there was a span of 24 bases. The CDR3 has 15 residues.

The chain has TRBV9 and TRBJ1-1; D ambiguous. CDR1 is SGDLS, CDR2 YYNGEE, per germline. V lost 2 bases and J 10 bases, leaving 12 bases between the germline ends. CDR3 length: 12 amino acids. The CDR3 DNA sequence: TGTGCCAGCAGCGTCCGAACGGAGGGAGCTTTCTTT. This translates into CASSVRTEGAFF.

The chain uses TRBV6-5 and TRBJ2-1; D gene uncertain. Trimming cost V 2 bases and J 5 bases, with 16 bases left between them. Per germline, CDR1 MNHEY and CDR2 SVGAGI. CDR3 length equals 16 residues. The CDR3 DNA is TGTGCCAGCAGTTACCGGGTTCAGCACGTCAACAATGAGCAGTTCTTC. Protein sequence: CASSYRVQHVNNEQFF.

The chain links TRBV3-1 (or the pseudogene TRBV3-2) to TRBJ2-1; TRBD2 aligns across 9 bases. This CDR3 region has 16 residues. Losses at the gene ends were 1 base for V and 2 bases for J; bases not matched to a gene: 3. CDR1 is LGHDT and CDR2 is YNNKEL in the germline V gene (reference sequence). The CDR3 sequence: CASSQGGGAAYNEQFF. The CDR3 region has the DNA TGTGCCAGCAGCCAAGGCGGGGGGGCCGCCTACAATGAGCAGTTCTTC.

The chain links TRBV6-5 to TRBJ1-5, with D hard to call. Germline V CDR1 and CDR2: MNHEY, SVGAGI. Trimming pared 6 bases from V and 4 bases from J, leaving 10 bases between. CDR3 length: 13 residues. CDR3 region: CASRARGNQPQHF. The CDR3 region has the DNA TGTGCCAGCAGAGCCCGCGGAAATCAGCCCCAGCATTTT.

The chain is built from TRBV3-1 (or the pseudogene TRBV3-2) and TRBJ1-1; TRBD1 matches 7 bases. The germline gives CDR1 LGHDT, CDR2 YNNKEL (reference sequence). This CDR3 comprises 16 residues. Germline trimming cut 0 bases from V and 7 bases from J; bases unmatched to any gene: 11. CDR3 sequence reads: CASSQDIWYGQVEAFF. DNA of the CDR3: TGTGCCAGCAGCCAAGATATCTGGTACGGACAGGTTGAAGCTTTCTTT.

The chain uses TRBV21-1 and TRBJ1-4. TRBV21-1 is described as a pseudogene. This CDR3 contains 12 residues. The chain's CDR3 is CASSRTVGKLFF. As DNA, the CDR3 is TGTGCCAGCAGCAGAACCGTCGGAAAACTGTTTTTT.

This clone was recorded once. The CDR3 DNA reads TGTGCCAGCAGACCCGGGGGAGGGGATAACTATGGCTACACCTTC. Translation gives CASRPGGGDNYGYTF. V is TRBV28 and J is TRBJ1-2, with a tentative D call TRBD1 (5 bases). The CDR3 is made up of 15 amino acids. Germline loops: CDR1 MDHEN, CDR2 SYDVKM. Trimming cost V 6 bases and J 1 base, with 15 bases left between them.